Below are 32 T cell receptor beta chains sequenced from a single sample in a study of cytomegalovirus exposure and HLA in healthy donors. TCRdb's copy holds only in-frame clones and misses some; the assay was immunoSEQ multiplex PCR. The sample records roughly 130,000 clones, 80% to 90% being singletons. The sequenced material came from PBMCs. The origin of the receptors is a man between 18 and 35 years old in good health and CMV-seronegative.

This chain connects TRBV19 to TRBJ2-7, with D possibly TRBD2 on 5 matching bases. There are 13 residues in the CDR3. Germline assignment: CDR1 LNHDA and CDR2 SQIVND (reference sequence). Deletions cut 5 bases from V and 4 bases from J, with 12 bases between. CDR3 region: CASSLHRGYEQYF. The CDR3, as DNA: TGTGCCAGTAGTCTCCACCGGGGATACGAGCAGTACTTC.

The chain has TRBV6-1 and TRBJ1-1; TRBD1 is a possible D gene (6 bases). The CDR3 loop spans 14 amino acids. V was clipped by 5 bases and J by 7 bases, with 17 bases between them. Germline V gene data show CDR1 as MNHNS and CDR2 as SASEGT. CDR3: CASSLLVSQGEAFF. CDR3 bases: TGTGCCAGCAGTTTACTGGTGTCACAGGGTGAAGCTTTCTTT.

The chain links TRBV2 to TRBJ2-2; TRBD2 is a possible D gene (6 bases). The CDR3 consists of 11 residues. Trimming removed 10 bases from V and 4 bases from J, with 7 bases in between. Germline-derived CDR1 and CDR2 are SNHLY and FYNNEI. CDR3 nucleotides: TGTGCCACGCGGGGCACCGGGGAGCTGTTTTTT. It specifies CATRGTGELFF.

The rearrangement uses TRBV10-3 and TRBJ2-6, with TRBD1 matching 7 bases. The CDR3 totals 15 residues. Trimming took 9 bases from V and 0 from J; bases not matched to a gene: 5. The V gene's germline CDR1 is ENHRY and CDR2 SYGVKD. CDR3: CAITGDTSGANVLTF. DNA of the CDR3: TGTGCCATTACAGGGGACACCTCTGGGGCCAACGTCCTGACTTTC.

This chain joins TRBV5-1 and TRBJ1-1; unclear D gene. CDR3 length: 15 amino acids. Trimming stripped 0 bases from V and 0 bases from J, with 9 bases between. Germline loops: CDR1 SGHRS, CDR2 YFSETQ. The CDR3 region has the DNA TGCGCCAGCAGCTTGGGGCGGGTTATGAACACTGAAGCTTTCTTT. It is translated as CASSLGRVMNTEAFF.

J is TRBJ2-7 and V is TRBV7-8; D might be TRBD2 (6 bases). V was trimmed by 8 bases and J by 5 bases, leaving 16 bases between them. The CDR3 totals 13 residues. Germline CDR1 and CDR2: SGHVS and FQNEAQ. The CDR3 here is CASAQQGLHEQYF. CDR3 nucleotide sequence: TGTGCCAGCGCGCAGCAGGGACTCCACGAGCAGTACTTC.

The J gene is TRBJ1-1, the V gene TRBV28, with a tentative D call TRBD1 (5 bases). V dropped 7 bases and J dropped 2 bases, with 23 bases sitting between them. Germline CDR1 and CDR2: MDHEN and SYDVKM. The CDR3 consists of 17 residues. The CDR3 loop is CASTTTRQGGFNTEAFF. DNA of the CDR3: TGTGCCAGCACTACGACCCGGCAGGGTGGTTTCAACACTGAAGCTTTCTTT.

The rearrangement links TRBV28 to TRBJ1-1; D is possibly TRBD1 (6 bases). The CDR3 is 13 residues long. Germline lookup yields CDR1 MDHEN and CDR2 SYDVKM. Trimming removed 7 bases from V and 4 bases from J, with 13 bases in between. CDR3 coding DNA: TGTGCCAGCAACCCGGGGGGCTTCACTGAAGCTTTCTTT. Protein product: CASNPGGFTEAFF.

The rearrangement links TRBV6-4 to TRBJ2-1, with D tentatively TRBD2 (5 bases). The CDR3 sequence is 17 residues long. Trimming cost V 11 bases and J 0 bases, with 23 bases left between them. Germline assignment: CDR1 MRHNA and CDR2 SNTAGT. For the CDR3, the DNA is TGTGCCTCCCCGAGGGTACCCGAGAGATACTCCTACAATGAGCAGTTCTTC. Amino acid sequence: CASPRVPERYSYNEQFF.

Regarding this clone: An end of the junction does not agree with germline; a read error may underlie this. The chain is built from TRBV7-2 and TRBJ1-5, with D possibly matching TRBD1 (5 bases). Germline CDR1 SGHTA, CDR2 FQGNSA. The CDR3 runs to 13 residues. CDR3 sequence (DNA): TGTGCCAGCAGCGTAGACAGCATTCAGCCCCAGCATTTT. Protein product: CASSVDSIQPQHF.

This clone appeared once. The chain recombines TRBV5-1 with TRBJ2-3, with D hard to call. V gave up 2 bases and J gave up 2 bases, with 6 bases separating them. The CDR3 consists of 13 residues. Germline CDR1 reads SGHRS; CDR2 reads YFSETQ. The CDR3 DNA follows: TGCGCCAGCAGCTTCCGGTACACAGATACGCAGTATTTT. It translates to CASSFRYTDTQYF.

The V call is TRBV4-3, the J call TRBJ2-2; D remains ambiguous. CDR3 length: 15 residues. In germline, CDR1 is LGHNA, CDR2 YSLEER. V lost 5 bases, J lost 4 bases, and 14 bases lay in between. The CDR3 is CASSKPAVGTGELFF. The CDR3 coding sequence is TGCGCCAGCAGCAAACCTGCGGTAGGCACCGGGGAGCTGTTTTTT.

The rearrangement links TRBV6-5 to TRBJ1-2, with D possibly being TRBD1 (5 bases). Germline loops: CDR1 MNHEY, CDR2 SVGAGI. Trimming removed 7 bases at V and 7 bases at J, with 16 bases between. The CDR3 contains 13 residues. The CDR3 loop is CASTDYRLSGYTF. The CDR3 region has the DNA TGTGCCAGCACGGATTACAGGCTGAGTGGCTACACCTTC.

The CDR3 DNA follows: TGTGCCAGCAGTTTACCCAGGAGGCAAGAGACCCAGTACTTC. Its translation: CASSLPRRQETQYF. This sequence joins TRBV28 and TRBJ2-5; D is perhaps TRBD2 (5 bases). Germline V gene sequence: CDR1 MDHEN, CDR2 SYDVKM. The CDR3 runs 14 residues. Trimming stripped 2 bases from V and 2 bases from J, with 9 bases between.

V and J are TRBV7-6 and TRBJ2-5, with no clear D. The CDR3 spans 14 residues. Germline V gene data show CDR1 as SGHVS and CDR2 as FNYEAQ. V lost 1 base and J 5 bases, leaving 11 bases between the germline ends. The CDR3 here is CASSLGGHLETQYF. CDR3 nucleotides: TGTGCCAGCAGCTTAGGTGGGCATTTGGAGACCCAGTACTTC.

J is TRBJ2-1 and V is TRBV6-5; maybe TRBD1 (6 bases). This CDR3 is 12 amino acids long. The germline CDR1 and CDR2 sequences are MNHEY and SVGAGI. The germline V and J ends were trimmed by 5 bases and 14 bases, with 16 bases remaining between them. The CDR3 protein is CASSLQGLVEFF. The CDR3 DNA reads as TGTGCCAGCAGTCTACAGGGCCTGGTCGAGTTCTTC.

The V call is TRBV6-1, the J call TRBJ2-4, with 7 bases matching TRBD1. Per the germline V gene, CDR1 is MNHNS and CDR2 is SASEGT. The CDR3 is 18 residues long. V dropped 2 bases and J dropped 0; count of bases not matched to a gene: 10. The CDR3 here is CASSELGERGRAKNIQYF. For the CDR3, the DNA is TGTGCCAGCAGTGAACTAGGGGAAAGGGGGCGAGCCAAAAACATTCAGTACTTC.

This clone occurred once. The chain uses TRBV11-2 and TRBJ2-3, with D maybe TRBD2 (6 bases). CDR3 length: 11 amino acids. Germline V lookup: CDR1 SGHAT, CDR2 FQNNGV. The V end was cut by 8 bases, the J end by 6 bases, with 9 bases between. For the CDR3, the DNA is TGTGCCAGCGGGACTGGGGATACGCAGTATTTT. This sequence encodes CASGTGDTQYF.

Only a few counts were recorded for this clone. This rearrangement joins TRBV5-1 to TRBJ2-6, with a tentative D call TRBD2 (6 bases). The V gene lost 7 bases and the J gene lost 0 bases, with 11 bases spanning the gap. Germline CDR1 reads SGHRS; CDR2 reads YFSETQ. CDR3 length equals 15 residues. The CDR3 spells CASFNGGSGANVLTF. The CDR3, as DNA: TGCGCCAGCTTCAACGGGGGCTCTGGGGCCAACGTCCTGACTTTC. The whole variable domain, remainder taken from reference TRBV5-1 and TRBJ2-6, is KAGVTQTPRYLIKTRGQQVTLSCSPISGHRSVSWYQQTPGQGLQFLFEYFSETQRNKGNFPGRFSGRQFSNSRSEMNVSTLELGDSALYLCASFNGGSGANVLTFGAGSRLTVL.

A note on this clone: The same CDR3 arises from other DNA sequences in this sample as well. The V gene is TRBV5-1, the J gene TRBJ2-5; 10 bases agree with TRBD2. Per the germline V gene, CDR1 is SGHRS and CDR2 is YFSETQ. The CDR3 has 14 amino acids. Trimming at V came to 2 bases and at J to 5 bases, leaving 3 bases not matched to a gene. The DNA of the CDR3 is TGCGCCAGCAGCTTAGCGGGGGGGCAGGAGACCCAGTACTTC. Its translation is CASSLAGGQETQYF.

The V gene is TRBV27, the J gene TRBJ2-1, with unresolved D. Germline V gene data show CDR1 as MNHEY and CDR2 as SMNVEV (reference sequence). V shed 5 bases and J shed 7 bases, with 15 bases lying between them. This CDR3 has 14 amino acids. The CDR3 here is CASSPPGVLNEQFF. Written as DNA, the CDR3 is TGTGCCAGCAGTCCGCCAGGCGTCTTGAATGAGCAGTTCTTC.

This clone was recorded a few times. DNA of the CDR3: TGTGCCACCAGCCTCCAAATAGCCCGGGGGGCCAACGTCCTGACTTTC. Encoded protein: CATSLQIARGANVLTF. V gene TRBV15 combines with J gene TRBJ2-6; D unresolved. V lost 5 bases and J 4 bases, leaving 15 bases between the germline ends. The CDR3 runs to 16 residues. Germline V gene lookup returns CDR1 LNHNV and CDR2 YYDKDF (reference sequence).

This chain uses TRBV4-3 with TRBJ1-1, with 9 bases matching TRBD1. The CDR3 covers 17 residues. Germline V gene sequence: CDR1 LGHNA, CDR2 YSLEER. The trim removed 1 base at V and 6 bases at J, leaving 12 bases unmatched. CDR3 amino acids: CASSQAAGTGFFSEAFF. CDR3 in DNA: TGCGCCAGCAGCCAAGCAGCCGGGACAGGGTTTTTCTCTGAAGCTTTCTTT.

This clone was recorded once. V is TRBV7-9 and J is TRBJ2-2, with 9 positions matching TRBD2. Losses at the gene ends were 4 bases for V and 6 bases for J; bases not matched to a gene: 6. The CDR3 covers 15 residues. The germline CDR1 and CDR2 sequences are SEHNR and FQNEAQ (reference sequence). The CDR3 nucleotides read TGTGCCAGCAGCTCTCTCGCGGGGGGGTCCGGGGAGCTGTTTTTT. It specifies CASSSLAGGSGELFF.

The rearrangement links TRBV28 to TRBJ2-3; 12 bases map to TRBD2. The CDR3 covers 18 residues. Germline V gene lookup returns CDR1 MDHEN and CDR2 SYDVKM. Trimming cost V 6 bases and J 3 bases; bases outside gene matches: 13. The CDR3: CASSSGTSGRPLTDTQYF. The CDR3 nucleotides read TGTGCCAGCAGCTCCGGAACTAGCGGGAGGCCTCTGACAGATACGCAGTATTTT.

J is TRBJ1-5 and V is TRBV16, with D hard to call. Trimming pared 2 bases from V and 7 bases from J, leaving 15 bases between. Germline CDR1 KGHSY, CDR2 FQNENV. The CDR3 runs to 15 residues. CDR3: CASSQTVGVRQPQHF. The CDR3 DNA is TGTGCCAGCAGCCAAACTGTCGGGGTTCGGCAGCCCCAGCATTTT.

The chain recombines TRBV2 with TRBJ2-1, with 9 bases that match TRBD2. The trim removed 10 bases at V and 4 bases at J, leaving 8 bases unmatched. The CDR3 spans 14 residues. CDR1 SNHLY and CDR2 FYNNEI come from the germline V gene. CDR3 residues: CATDPSGVYNEQFF. DNA of the CDR3: TGTGCCACCGACCCTAGCGGGGTATACAATGAGCAGTTCTTC.

The CDR3 spells CASSPLGRGGRTEAFF. The CDR3 coding sequence is TGTGCCAGCAGCCCGCTCGGGCGGGGCGGGAGGACTGAAGCTTTCTTT. This chain links TRBV11-2 with TRBJ1-1, with TRBD1 as a possible D gene (5 bases). V was shortened by 5 bases and J by 5 bases, with 21 bases between the two germline ends. Germline CDR1 and CDR2: SGHAT and FQNNGV. This CDR3 has 16 residues.

DNA of the CDR3: TGTGCCAGCAGCCTAAGCTTCCCCGGGACCTATAATTCACCCCTCCACTTT. Residues: CASSLSFPGTYNSPLHF. The chain couples TRBV5-5 to TRBJ1-6; D is uncertain. From germline, CDR1 is SGHKS and CDR2 YYEKEE (reference sequence). The CDR3 has 17 amino acids. Trimming cost V 4 bases and J 2 bases, with 16 bases left between them.

The V call is TRBV18, the J call TRBJ1-6; D perhaps matches TRBD1 (5 bases). The CDR3 extends over 17 amino acids. The germline V gene has CDR1 KGHSH and CDR2 LQKENI. V lost 4 bases and J lost 1, with 14 bases in between. The CDR3 bases are TGTGCCAGCTCACTGGAGGGCAGGGTATCCTATAATTCACCCCTCCACTTT. Its protein is CASSLEGRVSYNSPLHF.

The chain combines TRBV7-2 with TRBJ1-2; D gene unclear. The CDR3 sequence is 14 residues long. V gave up 5 bases and J gave up 5 bases, with 15 bases separating them. Germline V gene lookup returns CDR1 SGHTA and CDR2 FQGNSA. The CDR3 sequence: CASSPTGSSYGYTF. In nucleotides, the CDR3 is TGTGCCAGCAGCCCTACCGGGAGTTCGTATGGCTACACCTTC.

This chain links TRBV11-2 with TRBJ2-1; D is ambiguous. CDR3 size: 11 residues. The V gene's germline CDR1 is SGHAT and CDR2 FQNNGV. Trimming shortened V by 1 base and J by 7 bases, and 2 bases separated the two germline ends. CDR3 nucleotides: TGTGCCAGCAGCTTAGTAAATGAGCAGTTCTTC. As protein: CASSLVNEQFF.